The 31 T cell receptor beta chains presented below share a single source sample, sequenced in a study of T cell responses to AZD1222 COVID-19 vaccine. Sequenced by immunoSEQ multiplex PCR; TCRdb stores in-frame clones only, minus some. This table has 88,000 or so clones, around 90% appearing once. The sample consisted of peripheral blood, taken on day 0 of AZD1222 vaccination. The receptors here all came from an adult in good health.

The rearrangement joins TRBV11-2 to TRBJ1-5; D is ambiguous. CDR3 length equals 14 residues. Trimming stripped 1 base from V and 5 bases from J, with 9 bases between. From germline, CDR1 is SGHAT and CDR2 FQNNGV. CDR3 coding DNA: TGTGCCAGCAGCTTAGCAGGCGGCGATCAGCCCCAGCATTTT. Translation: CASSLAGGDQPQHF. Complete variable domain (other parts from reference TRBV11-2 and TRBJ1-5): EAGVAQSPRYKIIEKRQSVAFWCNPISGHATLYWYQQILGQGPKLLIQFQNNGVVDDSQLPKDRFSAERLKGVDSTLKIQPAKLEDSAVYLCASSLAGGDQPQHFGDGTRLSIL.

The V gene is TRBV5-1, the J gene TRBJ1-6; 9 bases line up with TRBD1. The germline V gene encodes CDR1 SGHRS and CDR2 YFSETQ. With V trimmed by 0 bases and J by 6 bases, 4 bases remained unmatched. The CDR3 contains 16 residues. This chain's CDR3 is CASSLEGQGFNSPLHF. CDR3 DNA sequence: TGCGCCAGCAGCTTGGAAGGACAGGGGTTTAATTCACCCCTCCACTTT.

This chain connects TRBV11-2 to TRBJ2-7; no firm D call. V lost 1 base and J 1 base, leaving 11 bases between the germline ends. Germline-derived CDR1 and CDR2 are SGHAT and FQNNGV. There are 15 residues in the CDR3. The CDR3 reads CASSLALLRSYEQYF. Here the CDR3 DNA reads TGTGCCAGCAGCTTAGCTCTCCTTCGGTCCTACGAGCAGTACTTC. Filled out from reference TRBV11-2 and TRBJ2-7, the complete variable domain reads EAGVAQSPRYKIIEKRQSVAFWCNPISGHATLYWYQQILGQGPKLLIQFQNNGVVDDSQLPKDRFSAERLKGVDSTLKIQPAKLEDSAVYLCASSLALLRSYEQYFGPGTRLTVT.

This chain links TRBV27 with TRBJ2-5, with D perhaps TRBD1 (5 bases). The germline CDR1 and CDR2 sequences are MNHEY and SMNVEV (reference sequence). This CDR3 is built from 13 residues. V was clipped by 6 bases and J by 4 bases, with 12 bases between them. The CDR3 region has the DNA TGTGCCAGCAGCATGCGGCAGGGAGAGACCCAGTACTTC. Translation gives CASSMRQGETQYF.

The J gene is TRBJ1-1, the V gene TRBV3-1 (or the pseudogene TRBV3-2); D is perhaps TRBD1 (5 bases). Germline V gene lookup returns CDR1 LGHDT and CDR2 YNNKEL (reference sequence). The CDR3 runs 15 residues. Trimming shortened V by 4 bases and J by 3 bases, and 15 bases separated the two germline ends. The CDR3 nucleotides read TGTGCCAGCAGCCGGGGAGGCAGGGCGGACACTGAAGCTTTCTTT. This encodes CASSRGGRADTEAFF.

The CDR3 region is CASTRTGTDYEQYF. CDR3 DNA sequence: TGTGCCAGCACCCGGACGGGGACAGATTACGAGCAGTACTTC. The chain has TRBV6-5 and TRBJ2-7; 7 positions agree with TRBD1. After removal of 7 bases from V and 4 bases from J, the junction contained 10 bases not matched to a gene. Germline CDR1 and CDR2: MNHEY and SVGAGI. This CDR3 comprises 14 residues.

This chain joins TRBV29-1 and TRBJ1-2, with D possibly TRBD1 on 6 matching bases. The CDR3 is 13 residues long. Trimming left V 3 bases short and J 2 bases short, with 10 bases between. Germline assignment: CDR1 SQVTM and CDR2 ANQGSEA. In nucleotides, the CDR3 is TGCAGCGTTGATGGCAGGGGAAACTATGGCTACACCTTC. Its translation: CSVDGRGNYGYTF.

This clone was observed a single time. This chain links TRBV3-1 (or the pseudogene TRBV3-2) with TRBJ2-7, with 9 bases that match TRBD2. Germline V gene lookup returns CDR1 LGHDT and CDR2 YNNKEL (reference sequence). There are 15 residues in the CDR3. V shed 4 bases, J shed 6 bases, and the junction held 10 bases outside the gene matches. The CDR3 bases are TGTGCCAGCAGCCCCTCATTAGCGGGAGACGGCGAGCAGTACTTC. The encoded protein is CASSPSLAGDGEQYF.

CDR3 nucleotides: TGTGCCAGCAGTGAGGGCCTGATGCGGGCCTACAATGAGCAGTTCTTC. It codes for CASSEGLMRAYNEQFF. The V and J genes are TRBV2 and TRBJ2-1; TRBD2 is a possible D gene (5 bases). V was pared by 3 bases and J by 2 bases, with 14 bases between. The CDR3 covers 16 residues. Looked up from germline, CDR1 is SNHLY and CDR2 is FYNNEI.

The rearrangement uses TRBV10-3 and TRBJ2-5; 13 bases map to TRBD2. Germline CDR1 and CDR2: ENHRY and SYGVKD. This CDR3 has 14 amino acids. After removal of 5 bases from V and 7 bases from J, the junction contained 4 bases not matched to a gene. For the CDR3, the DNA is TGTGCCATCAGTACTAGCGGGGGGGTTGGGACCCAGTACTTC. Amino acids: CAISTSGGVGTQYF.

The rearrangement links TRBV6-1 to TRBJ1-6; 7 bases match TRBD1. From germline, CDR1 is MNHNS and CDR2 SASEGT. Trimming removed 1 base from V and 6 bases from J; junction bases left unmatched: 3. CDR3 length: 15 residues. The CDR3 DNA reads as TGTGCCAGCAGTGAAGTGACAGGGTTTAATTCACCCCTCCACTTT. Amino acid sequence: CASSEVTGFNSPLHF.

The chain carries TRBV19 and TRBJ1-3, with unresolved D. Trimming took off 5 bases at V and 2 bases at J, with 7 bases between the two ends. Germline values: CDR1 LNHDA, CDR2 SQIVND (reference sequence). CDR3 size: 13 residues. The CDR3 loop is CASSVGTGNTIYF. As DNA, the CDR3 is TGTGCCAGTAGTGTTGGGACTGGAAACACCATATATTTT.

The V gene is TRBV11-2, the J gene TRBJ2-1; 7 nucleotides align to TRBD2. CDR3 length equals 14 residues. Germline V gene sequence: CDR1 SGHAT, CDR2 FQNNGV. The V segment lost 1 base and the J segment 10 bases; nucleotides outside the gene matches: 7. Here the CDR3 reads CASSLALFSGEQFF. In DNA, the CDR3 is TGTGCCAGCAGCTTAGCACTATTTAGCGGGGAGCAGTTCTTC. The entire variable domain, with the rest obtained from reference TRBV11-2 and TRBJ2-1, is as follows: EAGVAQSPRYKIIEKRQSVAFWCNPISGHATLYWYQQILGQGPKLLIQFQNNGVVDDSQLPKDRFSAERLKGVDSTLKIQPAKLEDSAVYLCASSLALFSGEQFFGPGTRLTVL.

J is TRBJ2-4 and V is TRBV11-2; 9 bases match TRBD2. Germline trimming cut 2 bases from V and 6 bases from J; bases unmatched to any gene: 14. Germline values: CDR1 SGHAT, CDR2 FQNNGV. The length of the CDR3 is 18 residues. The chain's CDR3 is CASSLRAGGPLQGNIQYF. CDR3 in DNA: TGTGCCAGCAGCTTAAGGGCGGGGGGGCCCCTCCAAGGAAACATTCAGTACTTC.

The J gene is TRBJ1-2, the V gene TRBV7-2; no clear D. Trimming shortened V by 4 bases and J by 3 bases, and 12 bases separated the two germline ends. This CDR3 is built from 14 residues. Germline V lookup: CDR1 SGHTA, CDR2 FQGNSA. Here the CDR3 reads CASSYQQHHYGYTF. CDR3 nucleotide sequence: TGTGCCAGCAGCTATCAACAGCACCACTATGGCTACACCTTC.

This clone showed up just once. A junction boundary mismatches the germline segment, possibly from a read error. The chain recombines TRBV6-6 with TRBJ2-7; 11 nucleotides match TRBD1. CDR3 size: 15 residues. In germline, CDR1 is MNHNY, CDR2 SVGAGI (reference sequence). In DNA, the CDR3 is TGTGCCAGCAGTTACCTTGGACAGGGGGCAAACGAGCAGTGCTTC. It codes for CASSYLGQGANEQCF.

This clone was seen just once. The gene calls are TRBV4-3 and TRBJ1-2; D is uncertain. Germline V lookup: CDR1 LGHNA, CDR2 YSLEER. Trimming left V 1 base short and J 10 bases short, with 16 bases between. CDR3 size: 14 residues. The CDR3 here is CASSQGPQESPYTF. In DNA, the CDR3 is TGCGCCAGCAGCCAAGGGCCTCAAGAGTCCCCCTACACCTTC.

The rearrangement links TRBV3-1 (or the pseudogene TRBV3-2) to TRBJ2-3, with 9 bases identical to TRBD2. The germline V gene has CDR1 LGHDT and CDR2 YNNKEL (reference sequence). This CDR3 spans 18 amino acids. V dropped 1 base and J dropped 3; count of bases not matched to a gene: 11. The CDR3 reads CASSQAQGSGSLTDTQYF. The CDR3 DNA is TGTGCCAGCAGCCAAGCCCAGGGTAGCGGGAGTCTAACAGATACGCAGTATTTT.

The gene calls are TRBV4-3 and TRBJ1-1; D is ambiguous. Trimming removed 0 bases at V and 1 base at J, with 9 bases between. The CDR3 runs to 15 residues. Germline CDR1 reads LGHNA; CDR2 reads YSLEER. CDR3 sequence: CASSQDRNANTEAFF. The DNA of the CDR3 is TGCGCCAGCAGCCAAGATCGGAACGCGAACACTGAAGCTTTCTTT.

The chain links TRBV30 to TRBJ1-5; D ambiguous. The germline gives CDR1 GTSNPN, CDR2 SVGIG (reference sequence). The germline V and J ends were trimmed by 0 bases and 4 bases, with 7 bases remaining between them. There are 13 residues in the CDR3. This CDR3 reads CAWSVRENQPQHF. DNA for the CDR3: TGTGCCTGGAGTGTACGGGAGAATCAGCCCCAGCATTTT.

The chain uses TRBV14 and TRBJ2-1, with 8 bases lining up with TRBD1. Germline loops: CDR1 SGHDN, CDR2 FVKESK. CDR3 length equals 15 residues. J was trimmed by 3 bases and V by 6 bases; bases with no gene match: 7. In DNA, the CDR3 is TGTGCCAGCAGTCAGACAGGGGTTCACTACAATGAGCAGTTCTTC. It specifies CASSQTGVHYNEQFF.

The count of this clone is one. The V gene is TRBV11-2, the J gene TRBJ2-5; D perhaps matches TRBD1 (5 bases). The CDR3 has 14 amino acids. With 1 base removed from V and 10 bases from J, the gap between germline ends came to 16 bases. In germline, CDR1 is SGHAT, CDR2 FQNNGV. The CDR3 region is CASSLVRRPRVQYF. Here the CDR3 DNA reads TGTGCCAGCAGCTTAGTTCGGAGACCCAGGGTCCAGTACTTC.

This chain uses TRBV3-1 (or the pseudogene TRBV3-2) with TRBJ1-5, with 7 nucleotides matching TRBD1. The CDR3 consists of 13 residues. Germline-derived CDR1 and CDR2 are LGHDT and YNNKEL (reference sequence). The ends lost 5 bases at V and 5 bases at J; junction bases unmatched: 3. The CDR3 bases are TGTGCCAGCAGCAAAACAGGGGATCAGCCCCAGCATTTT. It is translated as CASSKTGDQPQHF.

The gene calls are TRBV29-1 and TRBJ2-2, with a possible D match to TRBD2 (6 bases). The V gene lost 6 bases and the J gene lost 3 bases, with 17 bases spanning the gap. The germline V gene encodes CDR1 SQVTM and CDR2 ANQGSEA. The CDR3 has 15 residues. The DNA for the CDR3 is TGCAGCGTCACCGAAAATCGGGGGTACACCGGGGAGCTGTTTTTT. Its translation: CSVTENRGYTGELFF.

The CDR3 here is CAWSGDGNTEAFF. The CDR3, as DNA: TGTGCCTGGAGTGGCGATGGGAACACTGAAGCTTTCTTT. The V gene is TRBV30, the J gene TRBJ1-1; D gene uncertain. The V gene's germline CDR1 is GTSNPN and CDR2 SVGIG (reference sequence). This CDR3 comprises 13 residues. The V end was cut by 1 base, the J end by 1 base, with 7 bases between.

The chain couples TRBV7-9 to TRBJ2-5; D tentatively fits TRBD1 or TRBD2 (5 bases each). Trimming stripped 5 bases from V and 3 bases from J, with 16 bases between. CDR1 is SEHNR and CDR2 is FQNEAQ in the germline V gene (reference sequence). This CDR3 region has 15 residues. CDR3 region: CASSRRGGLEETQYF. DNA of the CDR3: TGTGCCAGCAGCCGCCGGGGCGGTCTAGAAGAGACCCAGTACTTC. Full variable domain (remainder filled in from reference TRBV7-9 and TRBJ2-5): DTGVSQNPRHKITKRGQNVTFRCDPISEHNRLYWYRQTLGQGPEFLTYFQNEAQLEKSRLLSDRFSAERPKGSFSTLEIQRTEQGDSAMYLCASSRRGGLEETQYFGPGTRLLVL.

This rearrangement joins TRBV2 to TRBJ1-3; D is unresolved. The germline gives CDR1 SNHLY, CDR2 FYNNEI. The CDR3 is 16 amino acids. Trimming left V 11 bases short and J 0 bases short, with 20 bases between. CDR3 amino acids: CAVLEKQVSSGNTIYF. In DNA, the CDR3 is TGTGCCGTTCTCGAGAAGCAGGTGTCCTCTGGAAACACCATATATTTT.

CDR3 sequence (DNA): TGTGCCAGTAGGCTGGGGGGAGGCAATGAGCAGTTCTTC. This encodes CASRLGGGNEQFF. The genes are TRBV19 and TRBJ2-1, with a weak D call TRBD2 (6 bases). The CDR3 consists of 13 residues. CDR1 is LNHDA and CDR2 is SQIVND in the germline V gene (reference sequence). The germline V and J ends were trimmed by 6 bases and 6 bases, with 12 bases remaining between them.

This clone has only one observation. This chain connects TRBV12-3 or TRBV12-4 to TRBJ2-3; D gene ambiguous. V shed 6 bases and J shed 4 bases, with 11 bases lying between them. This CDR3 spans 13 amino acids. The CDR3, as DNA: TGTGCCAGCAGCTTGTCGGACGCAGATACGCAGTATTTT. It encodes CASSLSDADTQYF.

The chain is built from TRBV3-1 (or the pseudogene TRBV3-2) and TRBJ2-5; 7 positions match TRBD1. Germline assignment: CDR1 LGHDT and CDR2 YNNKEL (reference sequence). V lost 3 bases to trimming and J lost 5 bases; unmatched junction nucleotides: 6. The length of the CDR3 is 14 residues. The CDR3 region is CASSQGTASETQYF. The CDR3, as DNA: TGTGCCAGCAGCCAGGGGACAGCTTCCGAGACCCAGTACTTC.

V is TRBV7-6 and J is TRBJ2-5, with TRBD1 as a possible D gene (6 bases). The V end was cut by 4 bases, the J end by 5 bases, with 17 bases between. Germline V CDR1 and CDR2: SGHVS, FNYEAQ. The CDR3 is made up of 15 amino acids. The CDR3 here is CASSSLSRQAETQYF. DNA for the CDR3: TGTGCCAGCAGCTCCCTATCTAGACAGGCTGAGACCCAGTACTTC.